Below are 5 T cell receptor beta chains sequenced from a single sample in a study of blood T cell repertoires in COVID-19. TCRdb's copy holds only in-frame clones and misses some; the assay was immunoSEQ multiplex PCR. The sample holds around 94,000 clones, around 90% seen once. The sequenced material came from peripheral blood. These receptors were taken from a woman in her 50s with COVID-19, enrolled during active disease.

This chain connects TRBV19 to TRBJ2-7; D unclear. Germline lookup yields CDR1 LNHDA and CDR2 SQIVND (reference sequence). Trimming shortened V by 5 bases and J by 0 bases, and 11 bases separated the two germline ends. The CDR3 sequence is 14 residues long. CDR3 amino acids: CASSPSMSSYEQYF. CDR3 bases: TGTGCCAGTAGTCCGTCTATGAGCTCCTACGAGCAGTACTTC.

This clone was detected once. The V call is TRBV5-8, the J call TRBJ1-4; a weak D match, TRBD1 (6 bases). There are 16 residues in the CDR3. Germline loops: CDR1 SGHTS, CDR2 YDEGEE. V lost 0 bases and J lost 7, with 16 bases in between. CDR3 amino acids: CASSLAKRTDFEKLFF. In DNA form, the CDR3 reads TGTGCCAGCAGCTTGGCCAAGAGGACAGACTTTGAAAAACTGTTTTTT.

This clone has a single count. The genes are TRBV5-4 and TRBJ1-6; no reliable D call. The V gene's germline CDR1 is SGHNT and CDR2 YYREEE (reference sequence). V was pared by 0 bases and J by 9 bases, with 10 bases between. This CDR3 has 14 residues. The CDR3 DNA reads TGTGCCAGCAGCTTGGAGTATCGGGGTTCACCCCTCCACTTT. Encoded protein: CASSLEYRGSPLHF.

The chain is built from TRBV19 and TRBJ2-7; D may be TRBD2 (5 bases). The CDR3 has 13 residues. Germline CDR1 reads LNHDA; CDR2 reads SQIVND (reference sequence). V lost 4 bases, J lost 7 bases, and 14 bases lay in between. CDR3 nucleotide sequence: TGTGCCAGTAGTACGGACTTGTTCGGGGAGCAGTACGTC. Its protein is CASSTDLFGEQYV.

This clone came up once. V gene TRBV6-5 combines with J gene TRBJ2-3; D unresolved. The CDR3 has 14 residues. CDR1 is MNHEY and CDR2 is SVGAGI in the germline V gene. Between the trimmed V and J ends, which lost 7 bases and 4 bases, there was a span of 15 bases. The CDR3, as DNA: TGTGCCAGCACCAGTGCGGCGGTGGCAGATACGCAGTATTTT. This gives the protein CASTSAAVADTQYF.